A selection of T cell receptor beta chains follows, all from one sample in a study of T cell repertoires in cytomegalovirus infection. Each CDR3 protein gets one entry after TCRdb re-called the reads with MiXCR. The table includes 350,000 to 500,000 distinct CDR3 sequences, 25% to 40% detected once. Material for sequencing was PBMCs. The receptor set was obtained from a human donor in good health (CMV status not recorded). Some clones in this sample may be carry-over from other donors' samples. CDR3s include the opening cysteine and the closing phenylalanine or tryptophan. Fields, in order: D gene, J gene, CDR3 length, clone size, V gene, CDR3 DNA, CDR3 protein. The D gene is left open where the match is weak. Clone size is stated in some rows and not others, as once, few, many or a class when expanded.

NA | TRBJ1-1 | 15 | NA | TRBV3-1 | TGTGCCAGCAGCAACTCAGTCGGGGGGATCACTGAAGCTTTCTTT | CASSNSVGGITEAFF
NA | TRBJ1-1 | 16 | NA | TRBV2 | TGTGCCAGCAGGTACCCCTCTTTCGATTTGAACACTGAAGCTTTCTTT | CASRYPSFDLNTEAFF
TRBD2 | TRBJ2-4 | 17 | few | TRBV4-1 | TGCGCCAGCAGCCAAACCCCCCGATGGGGGGGGGATCCGGTTCAGTACTTC | CASSQTPRWGGDPVQYF
NA | TRBJ1-2 | 14 | many | TRBV7-2 | TGTGCCAGCAGCTTACAGGGGCCTAACTATGGCTACACCTTC | CASSLQGPNYGYTF
TRBD1 | TRBJ1-5 | 18 | NA | TRBV6-2/TRBV6-3 | TGTGCCAGCAGATCAGACAGGGGATGGGACGTTGGCAATCAGCCCCAGCATTTT | CASRSDRGWDVGNQPQHF
NA | TRBJ1-1 | 15 | NA | TRBV27 | TGTGCCAGCAGTCCCGACGGATTAGGGTACACTGAAGCTTTCTTT | CASSPDGLGYTEAFF
TRBD1 | TRBJ2-1 | 16 | NA | TRBV19 | TGTGCCAGTAGTATAGTTGGGACAGGAATTCACAATGAGCAGTTCTTC | CASSIVGTGIHNEQFF
NA | TRBJ2-5 | 15 | NA | TRBV6-1 | TGTGCCAGCAGTGAAGCCTGGGGGCTCCAAGAGACCCAGTACTTC | CASSEAWGLQETQYF
NA | TRBJ2-5 | 12 | NA | TRBV7-8 | TGTGACAGCAGCAGCTTTTTGGAGCCCCATTACTTC | CDSSSFLEPHYF
TRBD2 | TRBJ2-1 | 18 | NA | TRBV2 | TGTGCCAGCAGTAGACTAGCGGGGGGGCTACAAAGTGTATATGAGCAGTTCTTC | CASSRLAGGLQSVYEQFF
TRBD1 | TRBJ1-2 | 15 | NA | TRBV15 | TGTGCCACCAGCAAAAGGGACAGGGAACTTTATGGCTACACCTTC | CATSKRDRELYGYTF
TRBD1 | TRBJ1-1 | 13 | few | TRBV29-1 | TGCAGCGTTGAAAACAGGGGTTACACTGAAGCTTTCTTT | CSVENRGYTEAFF
TRBD1 | TRBJ1-2 | 15 | NA | TRBV7-6 | TGTGCCAGCAGCTTAGAAGAGACAGGGGGCGACGGCTACACCTTC | CASSLEETGGDGYTF
NA | TRBJ2-1 | 13 | NA | TRBV6-2/TRBV6-3 | TGTGCCAGCCTAGATGAGGGTAAATATGAGCAGTTCTTC | CASLDEGKYEQFF
NA | TRBJ2-5 | 13 | few | TRBV10-3 | TGTGCCATCAATAACGGGATCCCTGGGACCCAGTACTTC | CAINNGIPGTQYF
TRBD2 | TRBJ2-1 | 15 | NA | TRBV11-3 | TGTGCCAGCAGCTCACAGCGGGGAACCTACAATGAGCAGTTCTTC | CASSSQRGTYNEQFF
TRBD1 | TRBJ1-1 | 11 | few | TRBV6-2/TRBV6-3 | TGTGCCAGCACAGGGGGAGGTGAAGCTTTCTTT | CASTGGGEAFF
NA | TRBJ1-4 | 12 | NA | TRBV29-1 | TGCAGCGGGTCCCGGGACGGCGACGAACTGTTTTTT | CSGSRDGDELFF
NA | TRBJ2-7 | 13 | NA | TRBV7-6 | TGTGCCAGCAGCTTTAGAACACAGACCGAGCAGTACTTC | CASSFRTQTEQYF
TRBD1 | TRBJ1-1 | 15 | few | TRBV7-6 | TGTGCCAGCAGCTTACACAGGGGGCGGCGAACTGAAGCTTTCTTT | CASSLHRGRRTEAFF
NA | TRBJ2-7 | 14 | NA | TRBV7-2 | TGTGCCAGCAGCTTTTTCACTAGCTCATTCGAGCAGTACTTC | CASSFFTSSFEQYF
TRBD1 | TRBJ2-2 | 16 | NA | TRBV6-8 | TGTGCCAGCAGTCGGGACAGGGGGGGGACCACCGGGGAGCTGTTTTTT | CASSRDRGGTTGELFF
NA | TRBJ2-3 | 12 | many | TRBV7-2 | TGTGCCAGCAGCCATTTTGGAGATACGCAGTATTTT | CASSHFGDTQYF
NA | TRBJ2-3 | 14 | many | TRBV7-8 | TGTGCCAGCAGCTTGGAGGGGCGCGCAGATACGCAGTATTTT | CASSLEGRADTQYF
NA | TRBJ2-7 | 16 | many | TRBV7-6 | TGTGCCAGCAGCCTCGGGCCCGACAACCCCTCCTACGAGCAGTACTTC | CASSLGPDNPSYEQYF
NA | TRBJ2-3 | 12 | NA | TRBV16 | TGTGCCAGCAGCCAATCGATGGATACGCAGTATTTT | CASSQSMDTQYF
NA | TRBJ1-2 | 13 | once | TRBV12-3/TRBV12-4 | TGTGCCAGCGACTCGGGGTCTATCGATGGCTACACCTTC | CASDSGSIDGYTF
NA | TRBJ2-7 | 14 | NA | TRBV11-2 | TGTGCCAGCAGCTTGCTGGCAGGGAGATACGAGCAGTACTTC | CASSLLAGRYEQYF
TRBD1 | TRBJ1-5 | 13 | NA | TRBV29-1 | TGCAGCGTAATGGACAGGGCGGGTCAGCCCCAGCATTTT | CSVMDRAGQPQHF
NA | TRBJ1-5 | 15 | NA | TRBV12-3/TRBV12-4 | TGTGCCAGCAGTTGTTCGGACAGTCTGAATAAGCCCCAGCATTTT | CASSCSDSLNKPQHF
NA | TRBJ1-5 | 14 | once | TRBV27 | TGTGCCAGCCCCGGGTGGTATAGCAATCATCCCCAGCATTTT | CASPGWYSNHPQHF
NA | TRBJ2-5 | 16 | NA | TRBV11-3 | TGTGCCAGCAGCTTAGATTCAGGGGACCCTCAAGAGACCCAGTACTTC | CASSLDSGDPQETQYF
NA | TRBJ1-2 | 14 | few | TRBV24-1 | TGTGCCACCAGTGCCCCCGACAAGAACTATGGCTACACCTTC | CATSAPDKNYGYTF
NA | TRBJ1-1 | 13 | NA | TRBV5-1 | TGCGCCAGCAGCTTGAGGACGGCTAGTGAAGCTTTCTTT | CASSLRTASEAFF
TRBD1 | TRBJ1-6 | 11 | NA | TRBV20-1 | TGCAGCGCCGGGAGGGGGACAGACCTCCACTTT | CSAGRGTDLHF
TRBD1 | TRBJ2-2 | 13 | NA | TRBV7-8 | TGTGCCAGCAGGAGACAGGGGGCCGTTGAGCTGTTTTTT | CASRRQGAVELFF
NA | TRBJ1-2 | 13 | few | TRBV4-1 | TGCGCCAGCAGCCAAGGGGAGGGATATGGCTACACCTTC | CASSQGEGYGYTF
NA | TRBJ1-1 | 12 | NA | TRBV29-1 | TGCAGCCCGAGGACAGTGAACACTGAAGCTTTCTTT | CSPRTVNTEAFF
TRBD1 | TRBJ1-1 | 18 | NA | TRBV3-1 | TGTGCCAGCAGCCCCTTGGCGGTAAGACAGGGGGTGAACACTGAAGCTTTCTTT | CASSPLAVRQGVNTEAFF
NA | TRBJ1-1 | 14 | NA | TRBV7-8 | TGTGCCAGCAGCTTAAGCCAAAGGGGTACTGAAGCTTTCTTT | CASSLSQRGTEAFF
NA | TRBJ1-4 | 15 | NA | TRBV12-3/TRBV12-4 | TGTGCCAGCAGTTCGTACGGGACGGCAAATGACAAACTGTTTTTT | CASSSYGTANDKLFF
NA | TRBJ2-7 | 16 | NA | TRBV7-9 | TGTGCCAGCACCGCCACTTCTGTGGGCGGATCCTACGAGCAGTACTTC | CASTATSVGGSYEQYF
NA | TRBJ1-1 | 12 | NA | TRBV29-1 | TGCAGCGCCCAGGGAGGTATCACTGAAGCTTTCTTT | CSAQGGITEAFF
NA | TRBJ2-3 | 15 | NA | TRBV7-2 | TGTGCCAGCAGCTTAGATAGGCGGGCAGCAGATACGCAGTATTTT | CASSLDRRAADTQYF
NA | TRBJ2-7 | 12 | NA | TRBV28 | TGTGCCAGCAGTTTAGGCGGGGGCGAGCATTACTTC | CASSLGGGEHYF
NA | TRBJ2-5 | 13 | few | TRBV15 | TGTGCCACCAGCAGAGGAGTGCAAGAGACCCAGTACTTC | CATSRGVQETQYF
TRBD2 | TRBJ2-3 | 14 | NA | TRBV20-1 | TGCAGTGCTCCGACGGGGGACTATTCAGATACGCAGTATTTT | CSAPTGDYSDTQYF
TRBD2 | TRBJ2-1 | 15 | NA | TRBV20-1 | TGCAGTGCTACGCCTGGACTAGCGGGACTTCGTGAGCAGTTCTTC | CSATPGLAGLREQFF
NA | TRBJ2-7 | 14 | few | TRBV7-2 | TGTGCCAGCAGCCCCGATGTCGTAGTTTACGAGCAGTACTTC | CASSPDVVVYEQYF
NA | TRBJ1-1 | 12 | few | TRBV19 | TGTGCCACCCACTGGGGCGCCACTGAAGCTTTCTTT | CATHWGATEAFF
NA | TRBJ2-2 | 15 | NA | TRBV19 | TGTGCCAGTAGTGTCCAGGAGATGAACACCGGGGAGCTGTTTTTT | CASSVQEMNTGELFF
TRBD1 | TRBJ1-1 | 18 | few | TRBV12-3/TRBV12-4 | TGTGCCAGCAGTTTGGGTGGGACAGCGGGGACCGTGAACACTGAAGCTTTCTTT | CASSLGGTAGTVNTEAFF
NA | TRBJ1-2 | 14 | NA | TRBV28 | TGTGCCAGCAGTTTCTACGGACCAGACTATGGCTACACCTTC | CASSFYGPDYGYTF
TRBD2 | TRBJ2-5 | 16 | many | TRBV14 | TGTGCCAGCAGCCAAGAGGCGACTAGCGGGGGGGAGACCCAGTACTTC | CASSQEATSGGETQYF
NA | TRBJ2-2 | 14 | NA | TRBV29-1 | TGCAGCGTGGTCAGGCGTTACGTCACCGGGGAGCTGTTTTTT | CSVVRRYVTGELFF